The 7 T cell receptor beta chains given below trace back to one sample, sequenced in a study of T-cell memory formation after mild COVID-19. TCRdb redid the calling of the 5' RACE reads with MiXCR, one entry per CDR3 protein. The sample records around 250,000 distinct CDR3 sequences, over 15% being singletons. The sequenced sample consisted of PBMCs or a T cell subset sorted from them (not recorded which). The source of these receptors is a man aged 18 to 30 who had mild COVID-19 (a few samples of this study predate the infection). Cell type and time point are not known.

The J gene is TRBJ2-7, the V gene TRBV9, with 7 bases matching TRBD2. The germline CDR1 and CDR2 sequences are SGDLS and YYNGEE. This CDR3 spans 15 amino acids. Unmatched junction bases numbered 10, after V lost 5 bases and J lost 2 bases. CDR3 residues: CASRSSGGKAYEQYV. CDR3 DNA: TGTGCCAGCAGGAGCTCGGGGGGTAAAGCCTACGAGCAGTACGTC.

This clonotype has a handful of counts. The chain combines TRBV7-9 with TRBJ2-3; 11 nucleotides line up with TRBD2. J lost 3 bases, V lost 7 bases, and 6 bases had no gene match. CDR1 and CDR2 (germline): SEHNR, FQNEAQ (reference sequence). This CDR3 comprises 15 residues. CDR3 DNA: TGTGCCAGCAACGGGGGGACTAGCGGAACAGATACGCAGTATTTT. Its translation: CASNGGTSGTDTQYF.

The CDR3 region has the DNA TGTGCCAGTTCCCGGGAGACAACCACCGGGGAGCTGTTTTTT. Its protein product is CASSRETTTGELFF. The chain uses TRBV19 and TRBJ2-2, with D possibly matching TRBD2 (6 bases). The germline CDR1 and CDR2 sequences are LNHDA and SQIVND (reference sequence). Trimming left V 8 bases short and J 4 bases short, with 14 bases between. The CDR3 totals 14 residues.

The J gene is TRBJ2-2, the V gene TRBV4-1, with 8 bases aligning to TRBD2. Germline CDR1 is MGHRA and CDR2 is YSYEKL. The length of the CDR3 is 18 residues. The V and J ends lost 0 bases and 0 bases, in that order; junction bases with no gene match: 6. The CDR3 loop is CASSQDSSGGTNTGELFF. The CDR3 nucleotides are TGCGCCAGCAGCCAAGATTCCAGCGGGGGAACGAACACCGGGGAGCTGTTTTTT.

This rearrangement joins TRBV6-5 to TRBJ1-1; 8 bases are shared with TRBD1. There are 13 residues in the CDR3. The V gene end was trimmed by 7 bases and the J gene end by 0 bases; junction bases not matched to a gene: 1. Germline V gives CDR1 MNHEY, CDR2 SVGAGI. In DNA form, the CDR3 reads TGTGCCAGCAAACAGGGGGTGAACACTGAAGCTTTCTTT. Protein: CASKQGVNTEAFF.

The chain links TRBV2 to TRBJ2-5; no firm D call. V lost 9 bases and J 5 bases, leaving 13 bases between the germline ends. Germline CDR1 is SNHLY and CDR2 is FYNNEI. The CDR3 has 12 amino acids. The CDR3 spells CARRGIGETQYF. The CDR3 region has the DNA TGTGCCAGACGCGGCATTGGGGAGACCCAGTACTTC.

V usage is TRBV6-2 or TRBV6-3 and J usage is TRBJ2-7, with D possibly TRBD2 on 6 matching bases. V lost 5 bases and J 0 bases, leaving 14 bases between the germline ends. The CDR3 is 15 amino acids. The germline V gene encodes CDR1 MNHEY and CDR2 SVGEGT. The DNA of the CDR3 is TGTGCCAGCAGTACCGGGGGATTGGTCTCCTACGAGCAGTACGTC. As protein: CASSTGGLVSYEQYV.